This T cell receptor beta chain was sequenced for a study of primary melanoma T cells and metastatic recurrence (dated by TCRdb to 2018 to 2021). Some background on the complete study: The cohort was made up of about 200 primary melanomas of stage T2 to T4, with thickness greater than 1 mm. Whether patient outcome could be predicted by T-cell fraction and T-cell repertoire clonality in primary melanoma tumors was the question this study put to the test. Histopathological grading of tumor-infiltrating lymphocytes was compared with the sequencing-derived T-cell fraction. The T-cell fraction measured by TCR beta sequencing was weighed against progression-free survival, the clinical outcome chosen for the comparison. The research as a whole found: Adding T-cell fraction to tumor thickness reportedly improved progression-free survival prediction more than adding any other histopathological variable. Protection appeared to be conferred by a T-cell fraction above 20% regardless of ulceration status, mitotic rate or nodal disease. Progression-free survival was reportedly predicted by the tumor T-cell fraction independently of thickness, ulceration, mitotic rate and age. The authors presented an effective T-cell-mediated antitumor response in primary melanoma only as a suggestion and not as a demonstrated mechanism.

Patients had primary melanoma that had been surgically resected and was considered potentially curable but at risk of metastatic recurrence. Concerning this clone itself: Its antigen target is currently unknown. Within one base of it there is no much larger clone, and no base qualities were kept.

The CDR3 starts with the cysteine, ends with the phenylalanine, and has 17 residues. Only CDR3 DNA remains: 51 bases, in frame from the first base. At the junction V is shortened by 5 bases and J by 4 bases, with 23 bases in between. The germline V gene gives CDR1 as SGHNT and CDR2 as YENEEA. Library creation used the immunoSEQ multiplex PCR assay. Primary melanoma tumor tissue was subjected to high-throughput sequencing of the T-cell receptor beta chain. In the authors' own workflow: The repertoire analyses covered TCRB CDR3 sharing between samples and the distribution of insertions and deletions. The predictive value of the T-cell fraction was ranked against histopathological variables by a gradient-boosted model. TCRdb mirrors the immuneACCESS table, restricted to in-frame sequences. Some clones are absent from its copies; in checked studies, under half trace to an unresolved V gene, and the reason for the others is unknown. That table gives V, J and clone size, and the DNA gave D and trimming. The sample table records 950 to 1,100 clones; 60% to 80% of these occur just once. About 4.5% of the sample is held by the ten biggest clonotypes.

The V and J genes are TRBV11-3 and TRBJ2-5; TRBD2 might be the D gene, on 6 matching bases. The clonotype comes from a human donor with melanoma. The specimen was melanoma tumor tissue. The DNA is as follows: TGTGCCAGCAGCCCCCCAATGGGCGGGGCTAAACGAGAGACCCAGTACTTC. Its product reads: CASSPPMGGAKRETQYF.